This T cell receptor beta chain was found in a study of vaccination effects on CD4 cells after COVID-19. Study background: Post-vaccine draws lagged the second dose by a median of 72 days. Findings of the study overall: Healthy vaccine recipients' vaccine-induced clones were almost all SARS-CoV-2 mono-reactive.

Some clones are missing from TCRdb's copy, which holds only in-frame ones; the method was immunoSEQ multiplex PCR. Of roughly 24,000 clones in the sample, roughly 80% are singletons; the top ten hold roughly a quarter. Viral peptide pool expansion of antigen-specific CD4+ T cells preceded sequencing in the ViraFEST assay. Following 10 days of culture, CD4+ T cells were isolated. Two doses of BNT162b2 or mRNA-1273 vaccine were administered to participants. Wells of some 1.9 million PBMC each were grown with 8.5 to 10 IU/ml IL-2 and roughly 9.2 ug/ml peptides. About this clone: The antigen is not known.

The CDR3 length is 14 residues. V was clipped by 5 bases and J by 3 bases, with 12 bases between them. CDR1 and CDR2 (germline): MRHNA, SNTAGT. The chain employs TRBV6-4 and TRBJ2-3; TRBD2 might be the D (6 bases). This material consisted of CD4+ T cells from PBMCs cultured with HCoV-NL63 spike peptides, taken after COVID-19 vaccination. The clonotype comes from a human donor who received a COVID-19 vaccine. CDR3 loop: CASSPYRGTDTQYF. As DNA, the CDR3 is TGTGCCAGCAGTCCCTACCGGGGGACAGATACGCAGTATTTT.